The 25 T cell receptor beta chains below come from one sample, sequenced in a study of T cell repertoires and HLA-DP antigens. TCRdb's copy holds only in-frame clones and misses some; the assay was immunoSEQ multiplex PCR. The sample yields approximately 89,000 clones, 86% seen once. Their specific antigens are unknown. Sequencing was carried out using CD4+ T cells from PBMCs. The source of these receptors is a man aged 50 to 59 in good health and CMV-seronegative.

The V gene is TRBV19, the J gene TRBJ2-7; 7 nucleotides align to TRBD1. Per the germline V gene, CDR1 is LNHDA and CDR2 is SQIVND (reference sequence). The CDR3 covers 14 residues. The J segment lost 1 base and the V segment lost 6 bases, leaving 6 bases of the junction unmatched. This CDR3 reads CASSPPGGSYEQYF. CDR3 nucleotides: TGTGCCAGTAGCCCTCCAGGGGGTTCCTACGAGCAGTACTTC.

The V call is TRBV25-1, the J call TRBJ1-4; D is undetermined. Trimming stripped 9 bases from V and 8 bases from J, with 16 bases between. The V gene's germline CDR1 is MGHDK and CDR2 SYGVNS. CDR3 length: 13 amino acids. CDR3 in amino acids: CASSRVNGEKLFF. For the CDR3, the DNA is TGTGCCAGTAGTCGGGTTAATGGGGAAAAACTGTTTTTT.

Comment on this clone: The germline gene is not matched at one end of the junction; a read error may be the cause. J is TRBJ2-5 and V is TRBV7-7; D call uncertain. Germline V gene lookup returns CDR1 SSHAT and CDR2 FNYEAQ (reference sequence). This CDR3 comprises 16 residues. For the CDR3, the DNA is TGTGCTAGCAGCTTGAATGAAGGGATCGGCCAAGAGACCCAGTACTTC. Its translation: CASSLNEGIGQETQYF.

The rearrangement joins TRBV6-5 to TRBJ2-7, with D perhaps TRBD1 or TRBD2 (5 bases each). Germline CDR1 MNHEY, CDR2 SVGAGI. The V end was cut by 6 bases, the J end by 0 bases, with 9 bases between. This CDR3 is 13 amino acids long. This CDR3 reads CASRLGTSYEQYF. The CDR3 DNA is TGTGCCAGCAGACTCGGGACCTCCTACGAGCAGTACTTC.

The chain combines TRBV13 with TRBJ1-2, with TRBD1 identical over 7 bases. V shed 2 bases and J 1 base; nucleotides not matched to a gene: 10. Germline loops: CDR1 PRHDT, CDR2 FYEKMQ (reference sequence). CDR3 size: 17 residues. The DNA of the CDR3 is TGTGCCAGCAGCTTAAGGACGACAGGGAGTCATAACTATGGCTACACCTTC. It specifies CASSLRTTGSHNYGYTF.

The chain couples TRBV29-1 to TRBJ2-3, with 9 bases identical to TRBD2. This CDR3 region has 14 residues. V lost 1 base and J lost 5; bases outside the gene matches: 4. Germline V gene data show CDR1 as SQVTM and CDR2 as ANQGSEA. CDR3 DNA: TGCAGCGTTGAAGGTGGTAGCGGGAGAGATACGCAGTATTTT. It translates to CSVEGGSGRDTQYF.

V is TRBV9 and J is TRBJ1-4; D gene ambiguous. The CDR3 spans 14 residues. Trimming shortened V by 2 bases and J by 2 bases, and 7 bases separated the two germline ends. Per germline, CDR1 SGDLS and CDR2 YYNGEE. CDR3 DNA: TGTGCCAGCAGCGTTTACTCCACTAATGAAAAACTGTTTTTT. Translated: CASSVYSTNEKLFF.

The rearrangement joins TRBV14 to TRBJ1-2; D might be TRBD1 (6 bases). The germline V and J ends were trimmed by 1 base and 4 bases, with 16 bases remaining between them. Germline CDR1 reads SGHDN; CDR2 reads FVKESK. The CDR3 totals 16 residues. Here the CDR3 DNA reads TGTGCCAGCAGCCAAGCCGAAGGGGGACTGTTCTATGGCTACACCTTC. It translates to CASSQAEGGLFYGYTF.

This clone was observed once. The chain links TRBV7-3 to TRBJ1-5; the D gene is possibly TRBD1 (5 bases). CDR1 SGHTA and CDR2 FQGTGA come from the germline V gene. The V end was cut by 2 bases, the J end by 7 bases, with 9 bases between. The CDR3 consists of 13 residues. CDR3 region: CASSLGAGQPQHF. In DNA form, the CDR3 reads TGTGCCAGCAGCTTAGGGGCGGGACAGCCCCAGCATTTT.

The chain employs TRBV12-5 and TRBJ2-2, with D possibly TRBD2 on 6 matching bases. CDR1 is LGHNT and CDR2 is FRNRAP in the germline V gene. The CDR3 runs 14 residues. The V gene lost 2 bases and the J gene lost 6 bases, with 10 bases spanning the gap. The CDR3 here is CASGLFPGAGELFF. The CDR3 DNA sequence: TGTGCTAGTGGTTTGTTCCCGGGGGCCGGGGAGCTGTTTTTT.

The chain links TRBV7-9 to TRBJ2-2; TRBD2 aligns across 13 bases. CDR1 is SEHNR and CDR2 is FQNEAQ in the germline V gene (reference sequence). J gave up 7 bases and V 4 bases, and 12 bases lay outside the gene matches. CDR3 length: 18 amino acids. This CDR3 is CASSSPGLAGMVVGELFF. The CDR3 DNA reads as TGTGCCAGCAGCTCCCCGGGACTAGCGGGAATGGTGGTCGGGGAGCTGTTTTTT. The full variable domain, its missing parts supplied by reference TRBV7-9 and TRBJ2-2, is DTGVSQNPRHKITKRGQNVTFRCDPISEHNRLYWYRQTLGQGPEFLTYFQNEAQLEKSRLLSDRFSAERPKGSFSTLEIQRTEQGDSAMYLCASSSPGLAGMVVGELFFGEGSRLTVL.

The rearrangement links TRBV28 to TRBJ1-2; 7 nucleotides align to TRBD1. With 4 bases clipped from V and 1 base from J, the junction kept 3 bases outside the gene matches. This CDR3 region has 14 residues. Looked up from germline, CDR1 is MDHEN and CDR2 is SYDVKM. CDR3 bases: TGTGCCAGCAGTTCGACAGGGCTTAACTATGGCTACACCTTC. Protein sequence: CASSSTGLNYGYTF.

The chain carries TRBV5-5 and TRBJ1-2; D not resolved. Germline V CDR1 and CDR2: SGHKS, YYEKEE (reference sequence). There are 13 residues in the CDR3. V was clipped by 6 bases and J by 4 bases, with 13 bases between them. The DNA of the CDR3 is TGTGCCAGCATTGAATCGGCTGGCTATGGCTACACCTTC. It specifies CASIESAGYGYTF.

The chain combines TRBV5-1 with TRBJ2-7; D ambiguous. CDR1 is SGHRS and CDR2 is YFSETQ in the germline V gene. Trimming took off 0 bases at V and 0 bases at J, with 7 bases between the two ends. The CDR3 contains 14 residues. The CDR3 nucleotides are TGCGCCAGCAGCTTGGCCGGGTACTCCTACGAGCAGTACTTC. It encodes CASSLAGYSYEQYF.

The rearrangement joins TRBV9 to TRBJ1-1; tentative D call: TRBD1 (6 bases). Germline-derived CDR1 and CDR2 are SGDLS and YYNGEE. V was clipped by 3 bases and J by 2 bases, with 17 bases between them. The CDR3 runs to 16 residues. The CDR3 DNA reads as TGTGCCAGCAGCGGAGAAACAGGGAGGGCAAACACTGAAGCTTTCTTT. Residues: CASSGETGRANTEAFF.

The gene calls are TRBV7-9 and TRBJ1-4, with 8 positions matching TRBD1. V was clipped by 3 bases and J by 4 bases; unmatched bases: 4. Germline V gene sequence: CDR1 SEHNR, CDR2 FQNEAQ (reference sequence). This CDR3 comprises 15 residues. The CDR3 protein is CASSFRGQGNEKLFF. CDR3 in DNA: TGTGCCAGCAGCTTCAGGGGGCAGGGTAATGAAAAACTGTTTTTT.

V usage is TRBV5-8 and J usage is TRBJ2-6; 8 nucleotides align to TRBD1. CDR1 is SGHTS, CDR2 YDEGEE, per germline. V shed 0 bases, J shed 1 base, and the junction held 3 bases outside the gene matches. This CDR3 is built from 17 residues. The CDR3 here is CASSLETGASGANVLTF. The CDR3 DNA reads TGTGCCAGCAGCTTGGAGACAGGGGCTTCTGGGGCCAACGTCCTGACTTTC.

The chain joins TRBV7-9 to TRBJ1-1; the D is unclear. The germline CDR1 and CDR2 sequences are SEHNR and FQNEAQ (reference sequence). V dropped 1 base and J dropped 3 bases, with 9 bases sitting between them. The CDR3 spans 14 residues. This CDR3 reads CASSLDLGDTEAFF. The CDR3 nucleotides read TGTGCCAGCAGCTTAGATCTCGGGGACACTGAAGCTTTCTTT.

The chain carries TRBV5-1 and TRBJ2-2, with D uncertain. Germline values: CDR1 SGHRS, CDR2 YFSETQ. Trimming cost V 3 bases and J 6 bases, with 9 bases left between them. The CDR3 length is 13 residues. The CDR3 loop reads CASSSTPAGELFF. The CDR3 coding sequence is TGCGCCAGCAGCTCGACCCCAGCCGGGGAGCTGTTTTTT. Variable domain in full (rest from reference TRBV5-1 and TRBJ2-2): KAGVTQTPRYLIKTRGQQVTLSCSPISGHRSVSWYQQTPGQGLQFLFEYFSETQRNKGNFPGRFSGRQFSNSRSEMNVSTLELGDSALYLCASSSTPAGELFFGEGSRLTVL.

This rearrangement joins TRBV7-3 to TRBJ1-3; 7 bases map to TRBD1. Germline CDR1 reads SGHTA; CDR2 reads FQGTGA. CDR3 length: 18 amino acids. Losses at the gene ends were 5 bases for V and 0 bases for J; bases not matched to a gene: 13. CDR3 sequence (DNA): TGTGCCAGCAGCCGCCCTCGCACAGGGGAGATCTCTGGAAACACCATATATTTT. Translation: CASSRPRTGEISGNTIYF.

This chain connects TRBV7-2 to TRBJ2-7; 7 nucleotides agree with TRBD1. CDR1 SGHTA and CDR2 FQGNSA come from the germline V gene. The CDR3 totals 14 residues. Unmatched junction bases numbered 7, after V lost 5 bases and J lost 3 bases. CDR3 protein: CASSLGGRVYEQYF. CDR3 sequence (DNA): TGTGCCAGCAGCCTAGGGGGCAGAGTCTACGAGCAGTACTTC. Full variable domain (rest looked up from reference TRBV7-2 and TRBJ2-7): GAGVSQSPSNKVTEKGKDVELRCDPISGHTALYWYRQSLGQGLEFLIYFQGNSAPDKSGLPSDRFSAERTGGSVSTLTIQRTQQEDSAVYLCASSLGGRVYEQYFGPGTRLTVT.

The rearrangement uses TRBV4-3 and TRBJ2-3; TRBD2 matches at 11 bases. The V segment lost 4 bases and the J segment 1 base; nucleotides outside the gene matches: 1. CDR1 is LGHNA and CDR2 is YSLEER in the germline V gene. This CDR3 spans 15 amino acids. The CDR3 DNA follows: TGCGCCAGCAGCCCACTAGCGGGGGGCACAGATACGCAGTATTTT. Residues: CASSPLAGGTDTQYF.

The chain recombines TRBV7-8 with TRBJ2-1; 7 positions match TRBD2. V was clipped by 5 bases and J by 1 base; unmatched bases: 2. The CDR3 extends over 14 amino acids. Germline CDR1 SGHVS, CDR2 FQNEAQ. CDR3 nucleotides: TGTGCCAGCAGCCGCGGGGGATCCTACAATGAGCAGTTCTTC. It translates to CASSRGGSYNEQFF.

This chain connects TRBV6-5 to TRBJ1-1, with no clear D. This CDR3 is built from 15 residues. The V end lost 3 bases, the J end lost 4 bases, and 15 bases lay between the germline ends. Germline V gives CDR1 MNHEY, CDR2 SVGAGI. Written as DNA, the CDR3 is TGTGCCAGCAGTTATCAGGCGGGGTTCCGCACTGAAGCTTTCTTT. As protein: CASSYQAGFRTEAFF.

The rearrangement links TRBV6-5 to TRBJ2-5; D gene unclear. The CDR3 extends over 12 amino acids. The germline V and J ends were trimmed by 0 bases and 4 bases, with 3 bases remaining between them. Germline CDR1 reads MNHEY; CDR2 reads SVGAGI. The CDR3 coding sequence is TGTGCCAGCAGTTACTCGATAGAGACCCAGTACTTC. Its translation: CASSYSIETQYF.